The 9 T cell receptor beta chains below were found in one sample sequenced in a study of T cells expressing NK-cell markers. Each CDR3 protein gets one entry in TCRdb, which reprocessed the 5' RACE reads and gives no DNA. Its listing shows 500,000 to 700,000 distinct CDR3 sequences. The sequenced sample consisted of blood T cells: a sorted CD56 or NKG2C T cell subset, CD4+ or CD8+ T cells, or bulk PBMC T cells (not recorded which). Receptors originate from a man aged 18 to 30 in good health.

The rearrangement uses TRBV6-2 or TRBV6-3 and TRBJ2-7; with no DNA, the TCRdb D assignment of TRBD2 cannot be verified. Germline assignment: CDR1 MNHEY and CDR2 SVGEGT. The CDR3 is 14 amino acids. CDR3: CASSWDSGRGEQYF.

The V call is TRBV20-1, the J call TRBJ2-1. The CDR3 contains 13 residues. CDR1 and CDR2 from the germline V gene are DFQATT and SNEGSKA (reference sequence). The CDR3 region is CSARDPSYNEQFF.

The chain employs TRBV5-1 and TRBJ1-1; TCRdb calls TRBD1, which cannot be checked without DNA. The CDR3 is 16 residues long. The germline CDR1 and CDR2 sequences are SGHRS and YFSETQ. The CDR3 sequence is CASSLGWGRLNTEAFF.

V and J are TRBV24-1 and TRBJ2-4. The CDR3 loop spans 15 amino acids. The V gene's germline CDR1 is KGHDR and CDR2 SFDVKD. The CDR3 region is CATSDSNMGKNIQYF.

The V and J genes are TRBV15 and TRBJ2-1; the D call from TCRdb, TRBD1, cannot be confirmed without DNA. Germline CDR1 reads LNHNV; CDR2 reads YYDKDF (reference sequence). The CDR3 totals 16 residues. CDR3 protein: CATSSGGLYPGDEQFF.

The rearrangement links TRBV5-6 to TRBJ2-1; TCRdb's D gene call, TRBD1, goes unchecked for lack of DNA. Germline CDR1 is SGHDT and CDR2 is YYEEEE. The CDR3 contains 14 residues. The CDR3 sequence: CASSQNSPGNEQFF.

V usage is TRBV11-1 and J usage is TRBJ2-3; TCRdb's D call, TRBD2, is unchecked because there is no DNA. Germline V gene lookup returns CDR1 SGHAT and CDR2 FQDESV (reference sequence). The CDR3 is made up of 20 amino acids. The CDR3 sequence: CASNRPPPGLAGVGTDTQYF.

The rearrangement links TRBV12-3 or TRBV12-4 to TRBJ1-3; the TCRdb D gene call, TRBD1, has no DNA to confirm it. The CDR3 loop spans 13 amino acids. CDR3 sequence: CASSSQAGVTIYF.

The chain links TRBV6-5 to TRBJ2-1; TCRdb names TRBD1, which stays unverified in the absence of DNA. There are 15 residues in the CDR3. Germline-derived CDR1 and CDR2 are MNHEY and SVGAGI. CDR3 region: CASSYSGQGSDEQFF.